This T cell receptor (beta chain) was sequenced during a study of T cells in Graves' hyperthyroidism and ophthalmopathy. Overall study findings and caveats: Blood also carried most thyroid clonotypes expanded above 0.001. Separating ophthalmopathy from stable hyperthyroidism was achieved by a 13 V-J model.

RNA transcripts provided the source from which TCR beta CDR3 regions were amplified. HTBI primers were the set used in a first-round RT-PCR of the TCR CDR3. TCRdb re-analysed the multiplex PCR reads in MiXCR, keeping a single row per CDR3 protein. The top ten clones hold 8.9% of a sample with hundreds of thousands of distinct CDR3 sequences, roughly 37% of them seen once. This CDR3 comprises 16 residues. The germline V gene has CDR1 SGHTA and CDR2 FQGNSA. If no ophthalmopathy progression occurred within 18 months, Graves' hyperthyroidism was stable. On this clonotype: Its antigen is undetermined. The junction departs from the called germline gene at one end, perhaps through a read error.

The sample comprised blood. This receptor was identified in a man aged 18-30 years with Graves' hyperthyroidism. The chain combines TRBV7-2 with TRBJ2-7; 7 bases line up with TRBD2. The CDR3 nucleotides read TGCGCCAGCAGCGGGGCTAGCAGGACCCAGAGGGACGAGCAGTACTTC. As protein: CASSGASRTQRDEQYF.